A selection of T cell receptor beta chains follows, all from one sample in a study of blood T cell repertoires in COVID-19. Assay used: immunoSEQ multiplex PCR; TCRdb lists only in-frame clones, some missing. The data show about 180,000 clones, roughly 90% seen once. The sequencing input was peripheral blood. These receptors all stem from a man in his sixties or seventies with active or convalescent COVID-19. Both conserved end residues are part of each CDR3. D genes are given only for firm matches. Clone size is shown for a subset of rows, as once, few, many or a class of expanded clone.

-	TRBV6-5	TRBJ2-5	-	TGTGCCAGCAGTTACAGTTCCCTATACCAAGAGACCCAGTACTTC	CASSYSSLYQETQYF
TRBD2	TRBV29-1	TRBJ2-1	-	TGCAGCACCGGACTAGCGGGAGCAAGGTACAATGAGCAGTTCTTC	CSTGLAGARYNEQFF
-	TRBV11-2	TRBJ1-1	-	TGTGCCAGCAGGGCCCGGGAGGGGTTGAACACTGAAGCTTTCTTT	CASRAREGLNTEAFF
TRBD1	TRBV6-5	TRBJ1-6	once	TGTGCCAGCAGTTCCGGACAGGGGTTTCCACCCCTCCACTTT	CASSSGQGFPPLHF
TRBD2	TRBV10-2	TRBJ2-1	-	TGCGCCAGCCGGGGACTAGCGGGAGAGGGTGAGCAGTTCTTC	CASRGLAGEGEQFF
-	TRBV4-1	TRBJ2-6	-	TGCGCCAGCAGCCAAGAAGGGGCGGGAAACCCCTCTGGGGCCAACGTCCTGACTTTC	CASSQEGAGNPSGANVLTF
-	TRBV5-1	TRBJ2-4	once	TGCGCCAGCAGCACCTACGGTCAGGAGGAGGCCAAAAACATTCAGTACTTC	CASSTYGQEEAKNIQYF
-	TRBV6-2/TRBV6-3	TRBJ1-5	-	TGTGCCACCAGTGCCGAGGGCAGCAATCAGCCCCAGCATTTT	CATSAEGSNQPQHF
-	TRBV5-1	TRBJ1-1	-	TGCGCCAGCAGCTTAAACGGGGGGACCACTGAAGCTTTCTTT	CASSLNGGTTEAFF
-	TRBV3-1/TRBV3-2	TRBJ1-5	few	TGTGCCAGCAGCCAAATGGGACATAGCAATCAGCCCCAGCATTTT	CASSQMGHSNQPQHF
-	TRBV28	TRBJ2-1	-	TGTGCCAGCAGTTTTGCCCAGCCGGGTTACAATGAGCAGTTCTTC	CASSFAQPGYNEQFF
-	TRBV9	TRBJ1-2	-	TGTGCCAGCAGCGTAGGTCCCCTCTATGGCTACACCTTC	CASSVGPLYGYTF
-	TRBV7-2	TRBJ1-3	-	TGTGCCAGCAGCTTTTACAGGCGTTCCTCTGGAAACACCATATATTTT	CASSFYRRSSGNTIYF
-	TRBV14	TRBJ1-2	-	TGTGCCAGCAGCCAAGATGGGCCGTACTCTAACTATGGCTACACCTTC	CASSQDGPYSNYGYTF
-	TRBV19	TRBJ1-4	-	TGTGCCAGTAGTATCGGCAGGGTTAGGGGAAATGAAAAACTGTTTTTT	CASSIGRVRGNEKLFF
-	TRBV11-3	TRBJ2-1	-	TGTGCCAGCAGCTTAGCGGCTAGCGCGAGCTCCTACAATGAGCAGTTCTTC	CASSLAASASSYNEQFF
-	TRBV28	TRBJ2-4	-	TGTGCCAGCAGTTCCCAGATTTGGAGGGGTCTAGCCAAAAACATTCAGTACTTC	CASSSQIWRGLAKNIQYF
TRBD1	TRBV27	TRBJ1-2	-	TGTGCCAGCAGGCGGGACAGAGCTCACTATGGCTACACCTTC	CASRRDRAHYGYTF
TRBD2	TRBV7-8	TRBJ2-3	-	TGTGCCAGCGGCAGCGGGAGAAGGGATACGCAGTATTTT	CASGSGRRDTQYF
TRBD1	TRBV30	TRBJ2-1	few	TGTGCCTGGGACAGGGGATCCTACAATGAGCAGTTCTTC	CAWDRGSYNEQFF
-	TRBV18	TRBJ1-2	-	TGTGCCAGCTCACCTAATGTAGGGGATGGCTACACCTTC	CASSPNVGDGYTF
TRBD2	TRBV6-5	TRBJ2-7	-	TGTGCCAGCAGTCGACTAGCGGACTACGAGCAGTACTTC	CASSRLADYEQYF
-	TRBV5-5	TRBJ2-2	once	TGTGCCAGCAGCTTCGGACAGCCCGGGGAGCTGTTTTTT	CASSFGQPGELFF
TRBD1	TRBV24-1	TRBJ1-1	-	TGTGCCACCAGTGCCCTACAGGGGGAGGACACTGAAGCTTTCTTT	CATSALQGEDTEAFF
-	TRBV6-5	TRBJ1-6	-	TGTGCCAGCAGTCTGGGAGGGGTATATGATTCACCCCTCCACTTT	CASSLGGVYDSPLHF